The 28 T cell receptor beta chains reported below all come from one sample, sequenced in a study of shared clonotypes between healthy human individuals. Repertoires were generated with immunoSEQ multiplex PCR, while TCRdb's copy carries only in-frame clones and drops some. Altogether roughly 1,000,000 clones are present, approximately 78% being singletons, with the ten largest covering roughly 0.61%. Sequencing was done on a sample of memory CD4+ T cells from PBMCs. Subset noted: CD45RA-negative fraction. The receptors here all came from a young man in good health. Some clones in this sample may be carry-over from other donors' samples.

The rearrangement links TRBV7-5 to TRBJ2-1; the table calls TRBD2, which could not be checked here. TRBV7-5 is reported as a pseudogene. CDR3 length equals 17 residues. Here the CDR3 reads CVRSARTSGSSYNEQFF. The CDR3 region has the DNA TGTGTCAGAAGCGCACGGACTAGCGGGAGCTCCTACAATGAGCAGTTCTTC.

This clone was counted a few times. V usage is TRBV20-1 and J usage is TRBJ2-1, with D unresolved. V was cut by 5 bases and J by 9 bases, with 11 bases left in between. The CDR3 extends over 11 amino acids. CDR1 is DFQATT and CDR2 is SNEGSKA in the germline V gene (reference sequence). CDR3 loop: CSAFNRGEQFF. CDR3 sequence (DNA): TGCAGTGCTTTCAATCGTGGTGAGCAGTTCTTC.

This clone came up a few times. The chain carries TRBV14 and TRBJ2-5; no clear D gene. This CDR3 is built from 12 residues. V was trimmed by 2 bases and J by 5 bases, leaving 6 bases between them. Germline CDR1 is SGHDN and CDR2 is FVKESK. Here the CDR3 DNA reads TGTGCCAGCAGCCAATCTCGGGAGACCCAGTACTTC. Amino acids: CASSQSRETQYF. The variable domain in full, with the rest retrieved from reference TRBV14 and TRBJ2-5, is EAGVTQFPSHSVIEKGQTVTLRCDPISGHDNLYWYRRVMGKEIKFLLHFVKESKQDESGMPNNRFLAERTGGTYSTLKVQPAELEDSGVYFCASSQSRETQYFGPGTRLLVL.

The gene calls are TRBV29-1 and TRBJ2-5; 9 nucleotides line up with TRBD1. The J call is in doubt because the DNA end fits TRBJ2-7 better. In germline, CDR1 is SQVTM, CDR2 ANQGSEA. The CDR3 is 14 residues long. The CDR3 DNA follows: TGCAGCGTTGGGTCCAGGACAGGGGCGTTCGAGCAGTACTTC. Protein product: CSVGSRTGAFEQYF.

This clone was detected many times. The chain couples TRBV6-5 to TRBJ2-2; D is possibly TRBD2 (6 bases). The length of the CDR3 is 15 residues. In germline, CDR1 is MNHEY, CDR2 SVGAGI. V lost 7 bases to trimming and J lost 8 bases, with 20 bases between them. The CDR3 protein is CASNPQPRGDGELFF. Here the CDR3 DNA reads TGTGCCAGCAACCCCCAACCGCGGGGTGATGGGGAGCTGTTTTTT.

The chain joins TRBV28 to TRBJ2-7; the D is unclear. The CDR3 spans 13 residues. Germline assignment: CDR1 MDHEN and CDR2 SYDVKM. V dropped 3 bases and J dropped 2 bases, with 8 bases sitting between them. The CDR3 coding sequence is TGTGCCAGCAGTTTGGCTAGGACCTACGAGCAGTACTTC. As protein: CASSLARTYEQYF.

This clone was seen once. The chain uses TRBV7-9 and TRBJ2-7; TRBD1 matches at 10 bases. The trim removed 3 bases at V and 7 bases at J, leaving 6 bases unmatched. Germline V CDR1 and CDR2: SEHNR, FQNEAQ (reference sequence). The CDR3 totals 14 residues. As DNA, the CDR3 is TGTGCCAGCAGCTTCCCGGGACAGGGGTTGGAGCAGTACTTC. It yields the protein CASSFPGQGLEQYF.

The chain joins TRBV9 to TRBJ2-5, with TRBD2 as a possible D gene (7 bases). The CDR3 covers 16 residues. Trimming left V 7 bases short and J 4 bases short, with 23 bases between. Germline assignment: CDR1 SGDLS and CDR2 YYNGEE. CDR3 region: CASGTHREGGGETQYF. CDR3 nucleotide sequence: TGTGCCAGCGGGACTCACAGGGAGGGGGGAGGAGAGACCCAGTACTTC.

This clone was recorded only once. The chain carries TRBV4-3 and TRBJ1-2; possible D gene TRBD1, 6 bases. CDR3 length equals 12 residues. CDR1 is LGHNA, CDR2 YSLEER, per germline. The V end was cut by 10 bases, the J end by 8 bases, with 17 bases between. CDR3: CATRDGGRGYTF. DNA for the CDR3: TGCGCCACCCGAGACGGGGGGCGAGGCTACACCTTC.

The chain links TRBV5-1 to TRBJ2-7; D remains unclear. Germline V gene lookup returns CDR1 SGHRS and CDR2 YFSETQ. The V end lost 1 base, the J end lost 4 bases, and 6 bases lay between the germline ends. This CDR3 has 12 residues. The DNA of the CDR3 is TGCGCCAGCAGCTTGCATAATTACGAGCAGTACTTC. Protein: CASSLHNYEQYF.

In DNA form, the CDR3 reads TGTGCCAGCAGCAGTAGCGGGAGTAAGGCAGATACGCAGTATTTT. Its translation is CASSSSGSKADTQYF. The chain employs TRBV28 and TRBJ2-3; 9 bases agree with TRBD2. Germline CDR1 and CDR2: MDHEN and SYDVKM. CDR3 size: 15 residues. V was clipped by 6 bases and J by 4 bases; unmatched bases: 8.

Here the CDR3 DNA reads TGTGCCAGCAGTCAGAACTCCTACGAGCAGTACTTC. This encodes CASSQNSYEQYF. The chain has TRBV6-5 and TRBJ2-7; D is unclear. This CDR3 is 12 amino acids long. The germline gives CDR1 MNHEY, CDR2 SVGAGI. The V gene lost 5 bases and the J gene lost 0 bases, with 5 bases spanning the gap.

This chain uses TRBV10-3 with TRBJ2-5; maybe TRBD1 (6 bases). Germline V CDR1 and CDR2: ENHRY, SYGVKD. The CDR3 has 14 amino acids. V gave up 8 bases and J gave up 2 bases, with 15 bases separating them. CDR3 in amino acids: CAIGRTAIQETQYF. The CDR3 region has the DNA TGTGCCATCGGCCGGACAGCGATTCAAGAGACCCAGTACTTC.

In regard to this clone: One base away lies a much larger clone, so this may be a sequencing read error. For the CDR3, the DNA is TGTGCCAGCCGCTCCGTAGCGGGAGATACGCAGTATTTT. Translating gives CASRSVAGDTQYF. The chain uses TRBV7-9 and TRBJ2-3; 7 bases match TRBD2. The trim removed 8 bases at V and 5 bases at J, leaving 7 bases unmatched. Germline V lookup: CDR1 SEHNR, CDR2 FQNEAQ (reference sequence). The CDR3 consists of 13 residues.

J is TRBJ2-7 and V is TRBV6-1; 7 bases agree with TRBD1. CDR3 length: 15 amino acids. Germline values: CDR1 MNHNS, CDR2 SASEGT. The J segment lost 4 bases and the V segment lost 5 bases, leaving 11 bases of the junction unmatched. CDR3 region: CASSTGTALQYEQYF. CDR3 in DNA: TGTGCCAGCAGTACCGGGACAGCCCTCCAGTACGAGCAGTACTTC.

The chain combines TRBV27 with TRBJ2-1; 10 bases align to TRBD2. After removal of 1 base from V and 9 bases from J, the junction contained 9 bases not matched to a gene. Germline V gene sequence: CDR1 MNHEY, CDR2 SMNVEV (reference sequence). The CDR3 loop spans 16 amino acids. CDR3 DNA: TGTGCCAGCAGTTTATTGGCTAGCGGGAGTCGGGGTGAGCAGTTCTTC. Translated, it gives CASSLLASGSRGEQFF.

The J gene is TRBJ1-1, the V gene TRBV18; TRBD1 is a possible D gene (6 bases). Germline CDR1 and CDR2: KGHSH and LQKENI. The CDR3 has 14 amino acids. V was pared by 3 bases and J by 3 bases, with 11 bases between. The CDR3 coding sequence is TGTGCCAGCTCACCCCTTCCAGGGGACACTGAAGCTTTCTTT. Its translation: CASSPLPGDTEAFF. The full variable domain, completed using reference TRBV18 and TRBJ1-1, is NAGVMQNPRHLVRRRGQEARLRCSPMKGHSHVYWYRQLPEEGLKFMVYLQKENIIDESGMPKERFSAEFPKEGPSILRIQQVVRGDSAAYFCASSPLPGDTEAFFGQGTRLTVV.

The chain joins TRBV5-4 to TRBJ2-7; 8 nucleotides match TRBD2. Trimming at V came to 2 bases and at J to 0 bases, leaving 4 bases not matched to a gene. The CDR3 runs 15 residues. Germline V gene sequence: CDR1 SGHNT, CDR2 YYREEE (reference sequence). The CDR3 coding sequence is TGTGCCAGCAGCTTAGGCGGGAGGACCTCCTACGAGCAGTACTTC. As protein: CASSLGGRTSYEQYF.

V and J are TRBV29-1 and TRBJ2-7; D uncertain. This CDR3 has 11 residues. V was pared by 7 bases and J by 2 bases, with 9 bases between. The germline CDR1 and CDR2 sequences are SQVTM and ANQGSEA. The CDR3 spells CSARRTYEQYF. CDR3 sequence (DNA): TGCAGCGCCCGCCGGACCTACGAGCAGTACTTC.

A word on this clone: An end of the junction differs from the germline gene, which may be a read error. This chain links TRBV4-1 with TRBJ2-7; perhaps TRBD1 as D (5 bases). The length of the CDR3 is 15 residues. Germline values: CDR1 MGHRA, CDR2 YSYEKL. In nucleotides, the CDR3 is TGCGCTAGCAGCCATCAGGTACAGGCCTCATACGAGCAGTACTTC. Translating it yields CASSHQVQASYEQYF.

The CDR3 DNA is TGTGCCAGCAGTGAGGGGACAGGGAGGGGTACTGAAGCTTTCTTT. It translates to CASSEGTGRGTEAFF. The genes are TRBV25-1 and TRBJ1-1; TRBD1 matches 9 bases. Per the germline V gene, CDR1 is MGHDK and CDR2 is SYGVNS. V dropped 3 bases and J dropped 5; count of bases not matched to a gene: 7. CDR3 length: 15 residues.

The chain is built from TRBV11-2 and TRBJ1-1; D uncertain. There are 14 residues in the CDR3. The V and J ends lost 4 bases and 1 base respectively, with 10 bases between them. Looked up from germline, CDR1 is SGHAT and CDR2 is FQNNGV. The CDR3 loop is CASSSSYPNTEAFF. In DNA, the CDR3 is TGTGCCAGCAGCTCCTCTTATCCGAACACTGAAGCTTTCTTT. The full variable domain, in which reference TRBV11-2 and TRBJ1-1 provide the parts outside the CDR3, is EAGVAQSPRYKIIEKRQSVAFWCNPISGHATLYWYQQILGQGPKLLIQFQNNGVVDDSQLPKDRFSAERLKGVDSTLKIQPAKLEDSAVYLCASSSSYPNTEAFFGQGTRLTVV.

The CDR3 nucleotides read TGTGCCATCGGGGGGACGGCCTATGGCTACACCTTC. Protein product: CAIGGTAYGYTF. The J gene is TRBJ1-2, the V gene TRBV10-3; D possibly corresponds to TRBD1 (5 bases). Per germline, CDR1 ENHRY and CDR2 SYGVKD. Trimming shortened V by 8 bases and J by 4 bases, and 11 bases separated the two germline ends. This CDR3 is 12 amino acids long.

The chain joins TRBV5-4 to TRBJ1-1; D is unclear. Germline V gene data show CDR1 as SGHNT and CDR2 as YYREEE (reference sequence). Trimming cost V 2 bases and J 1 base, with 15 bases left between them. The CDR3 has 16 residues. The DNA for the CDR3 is TGTGCCAGCAGCTTTTCAATCAGTTTGCAGAACACTGAAGCTTTCTTT. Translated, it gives CASSFSISLQNTEAFF.

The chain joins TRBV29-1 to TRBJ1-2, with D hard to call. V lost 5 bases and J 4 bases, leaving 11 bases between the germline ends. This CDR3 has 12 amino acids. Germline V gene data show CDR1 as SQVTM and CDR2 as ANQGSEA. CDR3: CSVTAAGYGYTF. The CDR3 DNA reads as TGCAGCGTTACCGCCGCGGGCTATGGCTACACCTTC.

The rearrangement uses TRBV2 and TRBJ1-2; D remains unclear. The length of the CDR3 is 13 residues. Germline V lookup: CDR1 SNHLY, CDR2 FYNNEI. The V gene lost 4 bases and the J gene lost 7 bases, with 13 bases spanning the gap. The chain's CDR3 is CASSGGLVGGYTF. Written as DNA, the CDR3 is TGTGCCAGCAGTGGTGGGTTGGTGGGTGGCTACACCTTC.

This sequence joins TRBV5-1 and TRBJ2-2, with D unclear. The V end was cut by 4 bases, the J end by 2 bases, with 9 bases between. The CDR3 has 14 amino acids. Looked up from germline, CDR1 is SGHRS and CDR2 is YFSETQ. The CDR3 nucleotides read TGCGCCAGCAGCCCCGAGGCTAACACCGGGGAGCTGTTTTTT. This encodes CASSPEANTGELFF.

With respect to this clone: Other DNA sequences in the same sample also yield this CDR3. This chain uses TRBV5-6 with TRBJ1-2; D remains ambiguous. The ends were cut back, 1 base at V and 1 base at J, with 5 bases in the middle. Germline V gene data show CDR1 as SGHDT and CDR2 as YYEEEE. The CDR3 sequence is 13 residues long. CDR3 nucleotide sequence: TGTGCCAGCAGCTTGTCAAATAACTATGGCTACACCTTC. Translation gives CASSLSNNYGYTF.